This T cell receptor beta chain was recorded in a study of cytomegalovirus exposure and HLA in healthy donors. General study points: Diagnosis of cytomegalovirus status made by the classifier reportedly showed high specificity and sensitivity.

On this clone itself: The antigen is undetermined.

The CDR3 consists of 14 residues. V shed 0 bases and J shed 5 bases, with 9 bases lying between them. Germline V gives CDR1 MNHEY, CDR2 SVGAGI. It was with 60 Vbeta and 13 Jbeta primers that the PCR ran. Profiled with immunoSEQ multiplex PCR; TCRdb holds only in-frame clones, not every one. The sample records approximately 170,000 clones, around 77% being singletons. The sequence came from a woman between 35 and 50 years old in good health and CMV-seronegative. The sample consisted of PBMCs. The chain links TRBV6-5 to TRBJ2-3; weak D call: TRBD2 (5 bases). CDR3 in DNA: TGTGCCAGCAGTTACTCGAGCGGAGAAGATACGCAGTATTTT. Protein: CASSYSSGEDTQYF.